The sequence of this TCR beta chain was determined in a study of PD-1 blockade in classical Hodgkin lymphoma. Indicated time point: cycle 4 day 1 (C4D1), after around six weeks of nivolumab. With no exception, relapse followed autologous stem cell transplantation in all patients, and brentuximab vedotin exposure varied. Purification of CD4+ T cells from thawed PBMCs was achieved by magnetic negative selection. The germline V gene encodes CDR1 KGHSH and CDR2 LQKENI. The CDR3 loop spans 15 amino acids. V was trimmed by 6 bases and J by 1 base, leaving 14 bases between them. Produced via immunoSEQ multiplex PCR; TCRdb's table is partial and in-frame only. The data contain about 25,000 clones, around 80% of them singletons.

The receptor's source is a human donor with classical Hodgkin lymphoma. The V gene is TRBV18, the J gene TRBJ2-3; possible D gene TRBD1, 6 bases. Material: CD4+ T cells from blood, obtained before the fourth cycle of nivolumab. The CDR3: CASSTRDTGTDTQYF. The CDR3 DNA sequence: TGTGCCAGCTCTACACGGGACACAGGCACAGATACGCAGTATTTT.